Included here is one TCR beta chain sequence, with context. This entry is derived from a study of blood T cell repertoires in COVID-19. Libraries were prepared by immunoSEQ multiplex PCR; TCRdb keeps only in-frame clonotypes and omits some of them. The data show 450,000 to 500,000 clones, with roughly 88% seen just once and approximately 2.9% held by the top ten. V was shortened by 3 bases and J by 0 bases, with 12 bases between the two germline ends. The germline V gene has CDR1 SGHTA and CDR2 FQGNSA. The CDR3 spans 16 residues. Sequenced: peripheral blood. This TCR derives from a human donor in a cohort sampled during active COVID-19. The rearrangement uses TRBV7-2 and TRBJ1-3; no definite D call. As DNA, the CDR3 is TGTGCCAGCAGCTTTTACACAGCCTTCTCTGGAAACACCATATATTTT. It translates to CASSFYTAFSGNTIYF.